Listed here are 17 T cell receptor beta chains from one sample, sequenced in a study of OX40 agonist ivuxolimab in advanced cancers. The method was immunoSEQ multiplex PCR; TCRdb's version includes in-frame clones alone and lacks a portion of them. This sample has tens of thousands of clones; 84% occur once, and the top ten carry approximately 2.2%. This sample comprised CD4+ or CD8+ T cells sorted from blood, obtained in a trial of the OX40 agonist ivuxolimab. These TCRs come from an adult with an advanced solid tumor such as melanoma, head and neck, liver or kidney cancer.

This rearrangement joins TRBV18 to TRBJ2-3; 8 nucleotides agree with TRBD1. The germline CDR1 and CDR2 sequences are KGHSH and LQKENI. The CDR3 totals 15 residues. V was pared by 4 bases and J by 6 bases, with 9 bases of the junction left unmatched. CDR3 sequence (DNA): TGTGCCAGCTCACTAAAGGGACAGGTGTCGGATACGCAGTATTTT. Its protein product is CASSLKGQVSDTQYF. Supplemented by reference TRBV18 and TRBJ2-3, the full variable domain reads NAGVMQNPRHLVRRRGQEARLRCSPMKGHSHVYWYRQLPEEGLKFMVYLQKENIIDESGMPKERFSAEFPKEGPSILRIQQVVRGDSAAYFCASSLKGQVSDTQYFGPGTRLTVL.

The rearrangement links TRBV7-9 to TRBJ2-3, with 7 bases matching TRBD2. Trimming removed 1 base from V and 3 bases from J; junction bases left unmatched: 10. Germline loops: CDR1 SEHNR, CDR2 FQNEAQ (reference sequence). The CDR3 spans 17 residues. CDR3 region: CASSLGVGAGLTDTQYF. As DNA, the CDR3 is TGTGCCAGCAGCTTAGGTGTGGGAGCGGGGTTGACAGATACGCAGTATTTT.

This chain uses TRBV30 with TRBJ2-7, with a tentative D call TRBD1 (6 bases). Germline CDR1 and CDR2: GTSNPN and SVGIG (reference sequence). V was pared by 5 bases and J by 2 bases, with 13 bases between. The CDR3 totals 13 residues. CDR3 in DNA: TGTGCCTGGGCACCACAGGGAGCCTACGAGCAGTACTTC. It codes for CAWAPQGAYEQYF. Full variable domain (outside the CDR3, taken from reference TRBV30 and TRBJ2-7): SQTIHQWPATLVQPVGSPLSLECTVEGTSNPNLYWYRQAAGRGLQLLFYSVGIGQISSEVPQNLSASRPQDRQFILSSKKLLLSDSGFYLCAWAPQGAYEQYFGPGTRLTVT.

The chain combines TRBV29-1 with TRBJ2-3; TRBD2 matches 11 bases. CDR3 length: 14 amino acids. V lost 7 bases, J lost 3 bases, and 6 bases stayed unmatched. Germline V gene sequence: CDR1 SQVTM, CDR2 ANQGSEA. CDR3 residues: CSGLTSGRTDTQYF. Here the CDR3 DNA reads TGCAGCGGCCTAACTAGCGGGAGAACAGATACGCAGTATTTT.

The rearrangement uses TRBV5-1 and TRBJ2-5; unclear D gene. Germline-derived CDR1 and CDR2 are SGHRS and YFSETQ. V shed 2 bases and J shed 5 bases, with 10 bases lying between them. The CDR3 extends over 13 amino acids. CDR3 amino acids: CASSFGLGETQYF. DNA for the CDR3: TGCGCCAGCAGCTTTGGCCTGGGGGAGACCCAGTACTTC.

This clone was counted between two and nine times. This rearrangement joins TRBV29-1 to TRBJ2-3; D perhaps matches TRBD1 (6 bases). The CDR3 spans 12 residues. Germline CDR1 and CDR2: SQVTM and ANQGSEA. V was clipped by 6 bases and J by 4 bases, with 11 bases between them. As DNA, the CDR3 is TGCAGCGTGCTCCCAGGGGCAGATACGCAGTATTTT. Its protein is CSVLPGADTQYF.

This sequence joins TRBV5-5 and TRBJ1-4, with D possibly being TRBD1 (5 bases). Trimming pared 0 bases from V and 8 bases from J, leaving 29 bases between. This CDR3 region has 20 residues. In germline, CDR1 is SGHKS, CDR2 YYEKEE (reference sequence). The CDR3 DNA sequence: TGTGCCAGCAGCTTGGGGCTTGTAAAAGACGGCCGGCCGCGGGACGAAAAACTGTTTTTT. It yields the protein CASSLGLVKDGRPRDEKLFF. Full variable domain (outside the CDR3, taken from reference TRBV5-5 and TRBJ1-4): DAGVTQSPTHLIKTRGQQVTLRCSPISGHKSVSWYQQVLGQGPQFIFQYYEKEERGRGNFPDRFSARQFPNYSSELNVNALLLGDSALYLCASSLGLVKDGRPRDEKLFFGSGTQLSVL.

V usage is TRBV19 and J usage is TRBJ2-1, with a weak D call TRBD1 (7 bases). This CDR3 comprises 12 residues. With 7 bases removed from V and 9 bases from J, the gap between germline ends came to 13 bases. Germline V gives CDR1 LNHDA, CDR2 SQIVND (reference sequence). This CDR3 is CASNHRGGEQFF. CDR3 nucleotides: TGTGCCAGTAACCACAGGGGAGGTGAGCAGTTCTTC. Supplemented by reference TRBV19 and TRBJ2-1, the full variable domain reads DGGITQSPKYLFRKEGQNVTLSCEQNLNHDAMYWYRQDPGQGLRLIYYSQIVNDFQKGDIAEGYSVSREKKESFPLTVTSAQKNPTAFYLCASNHRGGEQFFGPGTRLTVL.

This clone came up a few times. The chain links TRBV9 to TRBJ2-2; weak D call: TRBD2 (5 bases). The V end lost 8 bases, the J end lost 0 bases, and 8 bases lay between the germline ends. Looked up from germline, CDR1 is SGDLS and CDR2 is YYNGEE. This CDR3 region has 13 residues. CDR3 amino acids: CASTGTNTGELFF. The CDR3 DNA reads TGTGCCAGTACGGGGACGAACACCGGGGAGCTGTTTTTT.

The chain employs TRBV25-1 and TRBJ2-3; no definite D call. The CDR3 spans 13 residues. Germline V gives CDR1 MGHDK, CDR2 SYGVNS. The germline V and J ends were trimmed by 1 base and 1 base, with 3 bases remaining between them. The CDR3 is CASSELGTDTQYF. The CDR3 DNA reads TGTGCCAGCAGTGAATTAGGCACAGATACGCAGTATTTT.

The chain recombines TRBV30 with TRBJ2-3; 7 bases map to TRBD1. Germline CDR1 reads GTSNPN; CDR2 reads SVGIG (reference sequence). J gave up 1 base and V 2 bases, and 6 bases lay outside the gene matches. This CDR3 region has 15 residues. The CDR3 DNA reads TGTGCCTGGAGTCTACGTGGACAGGGCACAGATACGCAGTATTTT. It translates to CAWSLRGQGTDTQYF.

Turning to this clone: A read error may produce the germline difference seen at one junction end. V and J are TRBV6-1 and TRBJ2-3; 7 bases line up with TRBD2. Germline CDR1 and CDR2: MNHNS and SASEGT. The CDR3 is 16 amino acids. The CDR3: CASIERGGRTPDTQYF. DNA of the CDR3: TGTGCCAGCATTGAACGTGGCGGGAGAACCCCAGATACGCAGTATTTT.

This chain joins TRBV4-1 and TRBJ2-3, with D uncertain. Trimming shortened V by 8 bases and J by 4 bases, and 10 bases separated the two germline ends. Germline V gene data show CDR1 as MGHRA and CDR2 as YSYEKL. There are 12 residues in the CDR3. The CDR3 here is CASGWIADTQYF. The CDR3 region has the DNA TGCGCCAGCGGATGGATTGCAGATACGCAGTATTTT.

The CDR3 region is CASSLGTSDTGELFF. CDR3 DNA: TGTGCCAGCAGCTTAGGGACTAGTGACACCGGGGAGCTGTTTTTT. The chain has TRBV7-2 and TRBJ2-2; TRBD2 aligns across 7 bases. The germline V gene encodes CDR1 SGHTA and CDR2 FQGNSA. The V segment lost 1 base and the J segment 3 bases; nucleotides outside the gene matches: 2. This CDR3 comprises 15 residues. Full variable domain (outside the CDR3, taken from reference TRBV7-2 and TRBJ2-2): GAGVSQSPSNKVTEKGKDVELRCDPISGHTALYWYRQSLGQGLEFLIYFQGNSAPDKSGLPSDRFSAERTGGSVSTLTIQRTQQEDSAVYLCASSLGTSDTGELFFGEGSRLTVL.

The CDR3 is CASSFAANEQYF. CDR3 bases: TGCGCCAGCAGCTTTGCAGCCAACGAGCAGTACTTC. This sequence joins TRBV5-1 and TRBJ2-7; unclear D gene. CDR3 length: 12 amino acids. Germline loops: CDR1 SGHRS, CDR2 YFSETQ. Trimming removed 2 bases from V and 5 bases from J, with 8 bases in between.

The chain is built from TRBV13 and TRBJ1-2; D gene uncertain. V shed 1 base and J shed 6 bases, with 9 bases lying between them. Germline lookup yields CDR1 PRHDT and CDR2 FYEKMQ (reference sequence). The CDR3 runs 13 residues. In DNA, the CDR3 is TGTGCCAGCAGCTTAGAACGTCTACATGGCTACACCTTC. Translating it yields CASSLERLHGYTF.

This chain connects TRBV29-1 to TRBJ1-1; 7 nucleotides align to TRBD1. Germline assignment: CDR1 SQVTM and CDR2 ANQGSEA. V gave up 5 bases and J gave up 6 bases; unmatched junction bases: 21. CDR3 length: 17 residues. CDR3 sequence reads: CSVSPRNTGARRAEAFF. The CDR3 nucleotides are TGCAGCGTTAGCCCCCGCAACACAGGGGCGAGGAGGGCTGAAGCTTTCTTT.